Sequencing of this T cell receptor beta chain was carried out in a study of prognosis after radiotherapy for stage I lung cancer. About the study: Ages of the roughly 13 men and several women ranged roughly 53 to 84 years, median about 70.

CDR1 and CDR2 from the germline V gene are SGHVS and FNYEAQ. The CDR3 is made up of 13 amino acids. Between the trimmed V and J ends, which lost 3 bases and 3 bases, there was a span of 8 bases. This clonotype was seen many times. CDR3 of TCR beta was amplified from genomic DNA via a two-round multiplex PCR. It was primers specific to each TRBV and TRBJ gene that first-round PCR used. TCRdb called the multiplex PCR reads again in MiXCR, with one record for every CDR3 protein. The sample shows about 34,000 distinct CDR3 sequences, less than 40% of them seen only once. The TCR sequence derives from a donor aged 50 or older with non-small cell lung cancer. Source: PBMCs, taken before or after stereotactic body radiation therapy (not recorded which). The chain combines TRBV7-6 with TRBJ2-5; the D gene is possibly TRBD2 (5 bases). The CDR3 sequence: CASSFYGEETQYF. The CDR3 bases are TGTGCCAGCAGCTTCTACGGGGAAGAGACCCAGTACTTC.